What follows are 21 T cell receptor beta chains derived from one specimen sequenced in a study of shared clonotypes between healthy human individuals. The repertoire was sequenced with immunoSEQ multiplex PCR; TCRdb's copy has only in-frame clones and lacks some. Here the sample spans about 1.1 million clones, 75% to 85% being singletons. Sequencing was done on a sample of memory CD4+ T cells from PBMCs. The subset is: CD45RA-negative fraction. Source of these receptors: a young man in good health. Some clones in this sample may be carry-over from other donors' samples.

The chain uses TRBV10-3 and TRBJ1-2; D unclear. V was pared by 3 bases and J by 5 bases, with 13 bases between. The CDR3 consists of 14 residues. Germline V lookup: CDR1 ENHRY, CDR2 SYGVKD. CDR3 protein: CAISERTDAYGYTF. The CDR3 nucleotides are TGTGCCATCAGTGAAAGAACGGATGCGTATGGCTACACCTTC.

This clone was detected only once. The same CDR3 can be traced to other DNA sequences in this sample. This chain uses TRBV5-6 with TRBJ2-6, with D uncertain. Germline V gene lookup returns CDR1 SGHDT and CDR2 YYEEEE. Trimming left V 1 base short and J 4 bases short, with 3 bases between. This CDR3 comprises 13 residues. DNA for the CDR3: TGTGCCAGCAGCTTGCCAGGGGCCAACGTCCTGACTTTC. Protein product: CASSLPGANVLTF.

As to this clone: The same CDR3 arises from other DNA sequences in this sample as well. The rearrangement joins TRBV28 to TRBJ2-7; possible D gene TRBD1, 6 bases. The CDR3 loop spans 12 amino acids. Germline V gives CDR1 MDHEN, CDR2 SYDVKM. The germline V and J ends were trimmed by 2 bases and 7 bases, with 9 bases remaining between them. For the CDR3, the DNA is TGTGCCAGCAGTTTACAGGGGCGGGAGCAGTACTTC. Translation gives CASSLQGREQYF.

The chain is built from TRBV5-4 and TRBJ2-7; 11 bases are a match to TRBD2. The CDR3 runs 15 residues. V lost 4 bases and J lost 6; bases outside the gene matches: 9. Germline V gene lookup returns CDR1 SGHNT and CDR2 YYREEE (reference sequence). The CDR3, as DNA: TGTGCCAGCAGCCAGACTAGCGGGATGGTGTCCGAGCAGTACTTC. Its translation: CASSQTSGMVSEQYF.

The CDR3 here is CASGFRETQYF. The CDR3 bases are TGTGCCAGCGGTTTTCGGGAGACCCAGTACTTC. The rearrangement joins TRBV11-2 to TRBJ2-5; D unclear. CDR3 length: 11 amino acids. CDR1 SGHAT and CDR2 FQNNGV come from the germline V gene. With 8 bases removed from V and 5 bases from J, the gap between germline ends came to 9 bases.

This rearrangement joins TRBV11-3 to TRBJ2-7; perhaps TRBD1 as D (6 bases). Trimming shortened V by 0 bases and J by 4 bases, and 10 bases separated the two germline ends. This CDR3 has 14 amino acids. CDR1 is SGHNT, CDR2 YENEEA, per germline. The CDR3 DNA follows: TGTGCCAGCAGCTTAGATGGGGGCGAATACGAGCAGTACTTC. It encodes CASSLDGGEYEQYF.

Comments on this clone: Other DNA variants within this sample encode the same CDR3. The J gene is TRBJ1-2, the V gene TRBV25-1, with 8 bases aligning to TRBD1. The CDR3 contains 13 residues. V was pared by 4 bases and J by 4 bases, with 2 bases of the junction left unmatched. The germline V gene encodes CDR1 MGHDK and CDR2 SYGVNS. CDR3 nucleotide sequence: TGTGCCAGCAGTGCAGGACAGGGCTATGGCTACACCTTC. Amino acids: CASSAGQGYGYTF.

The chain is built from TRBV5-1 and TRBJ1-4, with 11 bases that match TRBD1. The CDR3 runs to 14 residues. J was trimmed by 8 bases and V by 4 bases; bases with no gene match: 4. Germline assignment: CDR1 SGHRS and CDR2 YFSETQ. In DNA form, the CDR3 reads TGCGCCAGCAGCCGGACAGGGGGCCGCGAAAAACTGTTTTTT. It specifies CASSRTGGREKLFF.

This clone was counted only a few times. The rearrangement links TRBV27 to TRBJ1-1; 7 bases are a match to TRBD1. V lost 6 bases and J lost 10; bases outside the gene matches: 5. CDR3 length: 11 amino acids. Germline lookup yields CDR1 MNHEY and CDR2 SMNVEV (reference sequence). The DNA of the CDR3 is TGTGCCAGCAGGCGGGACAGAAGAGCTTTCTTT. Translated: CASRRDRRAFF.

Only a few counts were recorded for this clone. V and J are TRBV18 and TRBJ2-1; D is undetermined. The V end lost 3 bases, the J end lost 0 bases, and 6 bases lay between the germline ends. This CDR3 comprises 14 residues. Germline values: CDR1 KGHSH, CDR2 LQKENI. As DNA, the CDR3 is TGTGCCAGCTCACCTGCCAGCTCCTACAATGAGCAGTTCTTC. This encodes CASSPASSYNEQFF. Full variable domain (remainder filled in from reference TRBV18 and TRBJ2-1): NAGVMQNPRHLVRRRGQEARLRCSPMKGHSHVYWYRQLPEEGLKFMVYLQKENIIDESGMPKERFSAEFPKEGPSILRIQQVVRGDSAAYFCASSPASSYNEQFFGPGTRLTVL.

This rearrangement joins TRBV28 to TRBJ1-2; D ambiguous. The CDR3 totals 10 residues. The germline CDR1 and CDR2 sequences are MDHEN and SYDVKM. Trimming took off 8 bases at V and 5 bases at J, with 6 bases between the two ends. This CDR3 is CASLGYGYTF. The CDR3 nucleotides are TGTGCCAGCCTGGGGTATGGCTACACCTTC.

A remark on this clone: The sample has other DNA sequences that encode this CDR3 too. J is TRBJ1-5 and V is TRBV6-6; D remains ambiguous. This CDR3 has 13 amino acids. Per the germline V gene, CDR1 is MNHNY and CDR2 is SVGAGI (reference sequence). The germline V and J ends were trimmed by 2 bases and 5 bases, with 7 bases remaining between them. The CDR3 DNA sequence: TGTGCCAGCAGTTACAGGGCAGATCAGCCCCAGCATTTT. As protein: CASSYRADQPQHF.

The CDR3 nucleotides are TGTGCCAGCGGACGGGAGGGCCTCTGGACGCAGTATTTT. Amino acids: CASGREGLWTQYF. This rearrangement joins TRBV6-1 to TRBJ2-3; 8 bases fit TRBD2. The trim removed 8 bases at V and 9 bases at J, leaving 10 bases unmatched. The CDR3 is 13 amino acids. CDR1 is MNHNS and CDR2 is SASEGT in the germline V gene.

The chain combines TRBV6-4 with TRBJ1-5; no reliable D call. The germline V and J ends were trimmed by 3 bases and 9 bases, with 15 bases remaining between them. The germline V gene encodes CDR1 MRHNA and CDR2 SNTAGT. CDR3 size: 14 residues. The CDR3 is CASSETTWNSPQHF. DNA for the CDR3: TGTGCCAGCAGTGAAACCACGTGGAATTCGCCCCAGCATTTT.

The chain couples TRBV7-3 to TRBJ2-1, with D perhaps matching TRBD2 (6 bases). CDR3 size: 12 residues. Germline V lookup: CDR1 SGHTA, CDR2 FQGTGA. The V gene lost 4 bases and the J gene lost 14 bases, with 15 bases spanning the gap. Written as DNA, the CDR3 is TGTGCCAGCAGCTCCCCCGGGACTGCCAAGTTCTTC. Residues: CASSSPGTAKFF.

This CDR3 is CASSQEYGPSEYYEQYF. In DNA form, the CDR3 reads TGCGCCAGCAGCCAAGAATATGGGCCTAGCGAGTATTACGAGCAGTACTTC. The genes are TRBV4-3 and TRBJ2-7, with D maybe TRBD2 (6 bases). Trimming removed 0 bases from V and 4 bases from J, with 19 bases in between. This CDR3 contains 17 residues. The germline V gene encodes CDR1 LGHNA and CDR2 YSLEER.

V and J are TRBV25-1 and TRBJ1-5; D is ambiguous. The CDR3 covers 13 residues. CDR1 MGHDK and CDR2 SYGVNS come from the germline V gene. Trimming removed 2 bases at V and 2 bases at J, with 4 bases between. The CDR3 reads CASSEGGNQPQHF. The CDR3 nucleotides read TGTGCCAGCAGTGAAGGGGGCAATCAGCCCCAGCATTTT.

The chain uses TRBV11-1 and TRBJ2-7; D could derive from TRBD1 or TRBD2 (5 bases each). V lost 4 bases, J lost 3 bases, and 19 bases lay in between. In germline, CDR1 is SGHAT, CDR2 FQDESV (reference sequence). CDR3 length equals 16 residues. The DNA for the CDR3 is TGTGCCAGCAGCTCCGGGACCCAGTCGCCCATCTACGAGCAGTACTTC. Amino acid sequence: CASSSGTQSPIYEQYF.

As concerns this clone: The sample contains more than one DNA sequence encoding this CDR3. The genes are TRBV7-2 and TRBJ1-2; D call uncertain. CDR1 and CDR2 from the germline V gene are SGHTA and FQGNSA. Trimming removed 5 bases from V and 5 bases from J, with 9 bases in between. The CDR3 is 12 amino acids. CDR3 sequence (DNA): TGTGCCAGCAGCCCGACGGGGTATGGCTACACCTTC. As protein: CASSPTGYGYTF. Together with reference TRBV7-2 and TRBJ1-2, the CDR3 gives the full variable domain: GAGVSQSPSNKVTEKGKDVELRCDPISGHTALYWYRQSLGQGLEFLIYFQGNSAPDKSGLPSDRFSAERTGGSVSTLTIQRTQQEDSAVYLCASSPTGYGYTFGSGTRLTVV.

The chain combines TRBV11-3 with TRBJ2-3; possible D gene TRBD2, 5 bases. This CDR3 has 13 residues. Germline V gene lookup returns CDR1 SGHNT and CDR2 YENEEA. The V gene lost 5 bases and the J gene lost 6 bases, with 12 bases spanning the gap. The CDR3 DNA sequence: TGTGCCAGCAGCGCGGACGGACTGGATACGCAGTATTTT. It translates to CASSADGLDTQYF.

The CDR3 protein is CASSLRPRTSYEQYF. The CDR3 DNA follows: TGTGCCAGCAGCTTACGTCCCAGAACCTCCTACGAGCAGTACTTC. The J gene is TRBJ2-7, the V gene TRBV7-8; D unresolved. V lost 2 bases, J lost 0 bases, and 11 bases lay in between. CDR3 length equals 15 residues. The germline CDR1 and CDR2 sequences are SGHVS and FQNEAQ.